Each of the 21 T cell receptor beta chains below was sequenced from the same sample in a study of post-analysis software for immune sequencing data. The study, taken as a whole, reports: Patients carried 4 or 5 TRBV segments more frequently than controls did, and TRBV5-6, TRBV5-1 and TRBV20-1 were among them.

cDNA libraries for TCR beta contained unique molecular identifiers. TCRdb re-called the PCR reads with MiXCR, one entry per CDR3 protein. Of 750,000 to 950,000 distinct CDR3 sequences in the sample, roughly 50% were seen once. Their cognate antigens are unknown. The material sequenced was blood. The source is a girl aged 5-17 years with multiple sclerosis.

CDR3 sequence reads: CASSFIGDDEQFF. The CDR3 DNA reads as TGCGCCAGCAGTTTCATTGGGGACGATGAGCAGTTCTTC. This chain uses TRBV5-1 with TRBJ2-1; D may correspond to TRBD1 or TRBD2 (5 bases each). CDR1 SGHRS and CDR2 YFSETQ come from the germline V gene. The CDR3 spans 13 residues. Trimming took 5 bases from V and 8 from J, leaving 14 bases between them.

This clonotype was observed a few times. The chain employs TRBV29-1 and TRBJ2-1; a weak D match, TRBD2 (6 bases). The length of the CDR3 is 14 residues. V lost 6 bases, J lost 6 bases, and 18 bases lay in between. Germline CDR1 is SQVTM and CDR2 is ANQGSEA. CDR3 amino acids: CSVFKPGLGNEQFF. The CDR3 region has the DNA TGCAGCGTCTTCAAACCGGGACTGGGCAATGAGCAGTTCTTC.

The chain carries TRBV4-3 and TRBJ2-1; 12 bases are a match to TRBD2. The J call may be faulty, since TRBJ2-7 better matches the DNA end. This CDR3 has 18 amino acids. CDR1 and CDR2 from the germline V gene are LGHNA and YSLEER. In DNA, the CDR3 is TGCGCCAGCAGCCAAGAAAGGAGACGACTAGCGGGGGACAATGAGCAGTACTTC. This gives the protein CASSQERRRLAGDNEQYF.

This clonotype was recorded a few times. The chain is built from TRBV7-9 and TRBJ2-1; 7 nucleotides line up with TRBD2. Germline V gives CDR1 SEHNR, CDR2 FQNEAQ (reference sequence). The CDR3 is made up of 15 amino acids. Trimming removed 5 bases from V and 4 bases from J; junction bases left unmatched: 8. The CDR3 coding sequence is TGTGCCAGCAGCCCCCCAGGGAGGGTTTACAATGAGCAGTTCTTC. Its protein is CASSPPGRVYNEQFF.

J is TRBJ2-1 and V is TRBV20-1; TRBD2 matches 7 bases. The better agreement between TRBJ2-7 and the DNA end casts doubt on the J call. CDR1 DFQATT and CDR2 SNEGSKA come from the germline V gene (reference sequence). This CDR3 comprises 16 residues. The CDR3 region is CSARSAGGEGYNEQYF. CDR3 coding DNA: TGCAGTGCTAGATCGGCTGGCGGGGAGGGTTACAATGAGCAGTACTTC.

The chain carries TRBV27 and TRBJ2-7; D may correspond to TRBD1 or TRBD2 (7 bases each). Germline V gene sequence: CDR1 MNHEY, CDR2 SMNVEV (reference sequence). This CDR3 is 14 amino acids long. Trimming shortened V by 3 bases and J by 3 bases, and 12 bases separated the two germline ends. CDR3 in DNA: TGTGCCAGCAGTTTGGGACAGCGGGGCTACGAGCAGTACTTC. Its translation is CASSLGQRGYEQYF.

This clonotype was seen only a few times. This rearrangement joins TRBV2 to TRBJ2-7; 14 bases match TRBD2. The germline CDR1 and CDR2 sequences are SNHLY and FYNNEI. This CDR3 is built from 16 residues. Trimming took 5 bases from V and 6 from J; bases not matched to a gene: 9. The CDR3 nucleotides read TGTGCCAGCAGTCAGCGACGGACTAGCGGGAGGTTCGAGCAGTACTTC. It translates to CASSQRRTSGRFEQYF.

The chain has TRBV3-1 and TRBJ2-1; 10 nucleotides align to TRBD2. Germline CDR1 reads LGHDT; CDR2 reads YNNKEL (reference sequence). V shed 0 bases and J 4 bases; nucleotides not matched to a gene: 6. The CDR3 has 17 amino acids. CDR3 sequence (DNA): TGTGCCAGCAGCCAAGAGCCGGGGACTAGCGATTACAATGAGCAGTTCTTC. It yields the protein CASSQEPGTSDYNEQFF.

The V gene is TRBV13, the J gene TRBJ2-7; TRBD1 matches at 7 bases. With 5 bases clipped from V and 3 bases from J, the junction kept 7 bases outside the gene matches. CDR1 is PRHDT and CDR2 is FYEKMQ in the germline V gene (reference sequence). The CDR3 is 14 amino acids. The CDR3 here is CASSTRDSNYEQYF. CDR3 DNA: TGTGCCAGCAGCACCCGGGACAGTAACTACGAGCAGTACTTC.

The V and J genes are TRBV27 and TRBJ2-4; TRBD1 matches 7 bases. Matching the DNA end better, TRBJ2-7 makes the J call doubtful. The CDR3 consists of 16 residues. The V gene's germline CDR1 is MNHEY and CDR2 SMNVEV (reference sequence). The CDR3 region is CASSSPRRGPLYEQYF. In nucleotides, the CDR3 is TGTGCCAGCAGTTCCCCAAGAAGGGGGCCCCTCTACGAGCAGTACTTC.

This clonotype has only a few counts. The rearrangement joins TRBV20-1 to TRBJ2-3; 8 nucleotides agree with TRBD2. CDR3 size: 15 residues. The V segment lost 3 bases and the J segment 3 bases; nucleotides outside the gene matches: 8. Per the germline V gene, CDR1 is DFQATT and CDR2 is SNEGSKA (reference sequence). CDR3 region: CSASRTSGTTDTQYF. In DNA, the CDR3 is TGCAGTGCTAGTAGAACTAGCGGCACAACAGATACGCAGTATTTT.

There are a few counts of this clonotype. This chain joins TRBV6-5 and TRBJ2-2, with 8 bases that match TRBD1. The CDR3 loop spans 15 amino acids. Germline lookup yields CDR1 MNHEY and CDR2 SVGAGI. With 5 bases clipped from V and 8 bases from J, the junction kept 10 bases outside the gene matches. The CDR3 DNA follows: TGTGCCAGCAGTCACTGGACAGGGCAGGCGGGGGAGCTGTTTTTT. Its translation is CASSHWTGQAGELFF.

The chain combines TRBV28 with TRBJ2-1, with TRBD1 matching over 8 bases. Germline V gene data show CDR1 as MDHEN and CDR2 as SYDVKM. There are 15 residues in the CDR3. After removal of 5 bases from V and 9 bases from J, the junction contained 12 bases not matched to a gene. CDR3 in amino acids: CASSTQGPGGTEQFF. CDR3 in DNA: TGTGCCAGCAGTACCCAGGGACCAGGGGGCACTGAGCAGTTCTTC.

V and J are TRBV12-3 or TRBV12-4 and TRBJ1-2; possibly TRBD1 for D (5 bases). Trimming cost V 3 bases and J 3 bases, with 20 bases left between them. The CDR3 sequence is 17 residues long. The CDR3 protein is CASSLNRRTFEDYGYTF. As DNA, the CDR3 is TGTGCCAGCAGTTTGAACAGGCGGACGTTTGAGGACTATGGCTACACCTTC.

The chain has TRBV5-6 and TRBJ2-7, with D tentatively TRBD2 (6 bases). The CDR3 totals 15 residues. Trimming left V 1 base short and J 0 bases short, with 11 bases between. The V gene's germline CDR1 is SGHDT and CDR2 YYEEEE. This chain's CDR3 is CASSLPGVSSYEQYF. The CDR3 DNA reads TGTGCCAGCAGCTTGCCGGGGGTCAGCTCCTACGAGCAGTACTTC.

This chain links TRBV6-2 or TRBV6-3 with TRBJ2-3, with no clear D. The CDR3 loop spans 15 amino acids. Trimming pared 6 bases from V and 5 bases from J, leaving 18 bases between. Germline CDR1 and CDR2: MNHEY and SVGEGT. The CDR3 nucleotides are TGTGCCAGCAGCCATCAAAAATCCTTGGGAGATACGCAGTATTTT. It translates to CASSHQKSLGDTQYF.

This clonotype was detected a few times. DNA for the CDR3: TGTGCCAGCAGTGTACCTAAAGGGACAGGCTCCTACGAGCAGTACTTC. It translates to CASSVPKGTGSYEQYF. The rearrangement uses TRBV6-1 and TRBJ2-5; 8 nucleotides agree with TRBD1. The DNA end favors TRBJ2-7, so the J call may be wrong. CDR3 length equals 16 residues. The V gene's germline CDR1 is MNHNS and CDR2 SASEGT.

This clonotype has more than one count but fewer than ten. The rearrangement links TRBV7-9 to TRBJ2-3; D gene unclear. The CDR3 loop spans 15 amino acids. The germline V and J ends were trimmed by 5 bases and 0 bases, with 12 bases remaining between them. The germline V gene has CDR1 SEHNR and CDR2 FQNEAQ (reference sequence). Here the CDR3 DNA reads TGTGCCAGCAGCGTGCCGACCTCTAGCACAGATACGCAGTATTTT. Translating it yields CASSVPTSSTDTQYF. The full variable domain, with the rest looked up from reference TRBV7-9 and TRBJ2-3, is DTGVSQNPRHKITKRGQNVTFRCDPISEHNRLYWYRQTLGQGPEFLTYFQNEAQLEKSRLLSDRFSAERPKGSFSTLEIQRTEQGDSAMYLCASSVPTSSTDTQYFGPGTRLTVL.

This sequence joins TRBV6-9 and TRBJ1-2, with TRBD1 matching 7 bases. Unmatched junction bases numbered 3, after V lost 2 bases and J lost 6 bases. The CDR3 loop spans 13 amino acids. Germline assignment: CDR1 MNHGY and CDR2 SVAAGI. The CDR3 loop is CASSYPQGDGYTF. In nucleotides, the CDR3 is TGTGCCAGCAGTTATCCCCAGGGGGATGGCTACACCTTC.

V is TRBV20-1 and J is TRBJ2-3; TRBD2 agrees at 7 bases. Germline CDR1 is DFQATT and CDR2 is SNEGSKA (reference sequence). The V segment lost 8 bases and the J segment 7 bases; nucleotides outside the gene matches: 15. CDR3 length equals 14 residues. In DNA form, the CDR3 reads TGCAGTCGACACCGGGACTATGGGAGCCATACGCAGTATTTT. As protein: CSRHRDYGSHTQYF.

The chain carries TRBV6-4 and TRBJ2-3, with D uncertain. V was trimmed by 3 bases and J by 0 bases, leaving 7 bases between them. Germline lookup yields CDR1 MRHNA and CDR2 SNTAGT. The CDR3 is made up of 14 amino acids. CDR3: CASSERSSTDTQYF. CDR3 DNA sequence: TGTGCCAGCAGTGAAAGATCTAGCACAGATACGCAGTATTTT.